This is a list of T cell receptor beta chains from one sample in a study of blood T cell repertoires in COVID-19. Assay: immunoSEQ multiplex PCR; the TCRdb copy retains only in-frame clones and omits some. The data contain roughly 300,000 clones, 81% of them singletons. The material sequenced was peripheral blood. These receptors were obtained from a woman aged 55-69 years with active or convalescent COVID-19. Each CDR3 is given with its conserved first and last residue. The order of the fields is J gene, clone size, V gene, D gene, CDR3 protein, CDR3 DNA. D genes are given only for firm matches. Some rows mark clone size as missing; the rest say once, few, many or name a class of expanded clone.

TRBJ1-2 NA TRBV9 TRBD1 CASSPNRDRVSGYTF TGTGCCAGCAGCCCAAACCGGGACAGGGTGTCTGGCTACACCTTC
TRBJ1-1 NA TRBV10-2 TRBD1 CASSGKTGGRNTEAFF TGCGCCAGCAGTGGAAAGACAGGGGGCCGGAACACTGAAGCTTTCTTT
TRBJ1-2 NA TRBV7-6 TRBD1 CASSLSGQGGGYVGYTF TGTGCCAGCAGCTTAAGTGGACAGGGTGGGGGGTACGTCGGCTACACCTTC
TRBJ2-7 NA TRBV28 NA CASSLWDSSYEQYF TGTGCCAGCAGTTTATGGGACAGCTCCTACGAGCAGTACTTC
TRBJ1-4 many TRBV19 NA CASHEQGVVFF TGTGCCAGCCACGAACAGGGCGTAGTGTTTTTT
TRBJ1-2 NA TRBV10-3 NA CAISGGKGLNYGYTF TGTGCCATCAGTGGAGGCAAGGGGCTTAACTATGGCTACACCTTC
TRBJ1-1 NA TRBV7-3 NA CASSLTALITPNTEAFF TGTGCCAGCAGCTTAACGGCCCTTATTACACCCAACACTGAAGCTTTCTTT
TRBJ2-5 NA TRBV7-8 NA CASGTLPGQETQYF TGTGCCAGCGGCACTCTGCCGGGCCAAGAGACCCAGTACTTC
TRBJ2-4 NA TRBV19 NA CASSIDFSKNIQYF TGTGCCAGTAGTATAGATTTCTCCAAAAACATTCAGTACTTC
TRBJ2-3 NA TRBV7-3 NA CASSQGGDTQYF TGTGCCAGCAGCCAAGGCGGTGATACGCAGTATTTT
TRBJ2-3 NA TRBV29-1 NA CSVEALGGRSTDTQYF TGCAGCGTTGAGGCGTTGGGGGGGCGTAGCACAGATACGCAGTATTTT